Shown below are 27 T cell receptor beta chains from a single sample sequenced in a study of blood T cell repertoires in COVID-19. TCRdb keeps only in-frame clones here, not all; method: immunoSEQ multiplex PCR. The sample records approximately 250,000 clones, 84% being singletons. The sample comprised peripheral blood. The origin of the receptors is a woman aged 40 to 50 who had recovered from COVID-19.

The genes are TRBV10-2 and TRBJ1-1, with TRBD1 matching 8 bases. CDR3 length: 15 amino acids. CDR1 is WSHSY and CDR2 is SAAADI in the germline V gene. Trimming at V came to 3 bases and at J to 5 bases, leaving 8 bases not matched to a gene. CDR3 nucleotide sequence: TGCGCCAGCAGTGAACCCCCACAGGGGGGGACTGAAGCTTTCTTT. Translation: CASSEPPQGGTEAFF.

This clone was observed a handful of times. The V call is TRBV19, the J call TRBJ2-1; 8 nucleotides match TRBD2. CDR1 is LNHDA and CDR2 is SQIVND in the germline V gene (reference sequence). V was clipped by 1 base and J by 5 bases; unmatched bases: 7. The CDR3 loop spans 16 amino acids. The CDR3 loop is CASSIGGGLAHNEQFF. The CDR3 coding sequence is TGTGCCAGTAGTATAGGTGGCGGACTAGCTCACAATGAGCAGTTCTTC.

J is TRBJ2-7 and V is TRBV6-5; TRBD1 agrees at 7 bases. The CDR3 covers 16 residues. The J segment lost 5 bases and the V segment lost 2 bases, leaving 12 bases of the junction unmatched. In germline, CDR1 is MNHEY, CDR2 SVGAGI. In DNA, the CDR3 is TGTGCCAGCAGTTACATTAGGGGGCGTAGGAGCGACGAGCAGTACTTC. It is translated as CASSYIRGRRSDEQYF.

This chain links TRBV9 with TRBJ1-1, with D hard to call. The CDR3 is 13 residues long. The V and J ends lost 1 base and 6 bases respectively, with 10 bases between them. Per germline, CDR1 SGDLS and CDR2 YYNGEE. CDR3 residues: CASSVSLVAEAFF. The CDR3 nucleotides are TGTGCCAGCAGCGTAAGTCTAGTCGCTGAAGCTTTCTTT.

The chain employs TRBV2 and TRBJ2-2; tentative D call: TRBD1 (5 bases). Germline CDR1 SNHLY, CDR2 FYNNEI. The CDR3 runs to 13 residues. Trimming shortened V by 6 bases and J by 4 bases, and 9 bases separated the two germline ends. The CDR3 nucleotides read TGTGCCAGCAGCCAGACAGCCACCGGGGAGCTGTTTTTT. Translation: CASSQTATGELFF.

This chain joins TRBV15 and TRBJ1-4; 8 nucleotides line up with TRBD1. Germline V gene lookup returns CDR1 LNHNV and CDR2 YYDKDF (reference sequence). The CDR3 has 14 residues. V lost 4 bases to trimming and J lost 7 bases; unmatched junction nucleotides: 5. The CDR3 reads CATSTWTGTEKLFF. CDR3 nucleotide sequence: TGTGCCACCAGCACCTGGACAGGGACTGAAAAACTGTTTTTT.

The rearrangement joins TRBV4-2 to TRBJ2-2; D possibly corresponds to TRBD2 (5 bases). Trimming stripped 0 bases from V and 8 bases from J, with 13 bases between. The CDR3 has 15 amino acids. Per the germline V gene, CDR1 is LGHNA and CDR2 is YNFKEQ. CDR3 bases: TGTGCCAGCAGCCAAGATTACCGGGGTCCTGGGGAGCTGTTTTTT. This encodes CASSQDYRGPGELFF.

V usage is TRBV4-1 and J usage is TRBJ2-3; 7 bases align to TRBD2. CDR3 length equals 15 residues. Germline lookup yields CDR1 MGHRA and CDR2 YSYEKL. V shed 7 bases and J 1 base; nucleotides not matched to a gene: 8. This CDR3 reads CASKVAGRGTDTQYF. The CDR3 DNA reads TGCGCCAGCAAGGTGGCGGGGAGGGGCACAGATACGCAGTATTTT.

The chain joins TRBV5-1 to TRBJ1-4, with a tentative D call TRBD1 (6 bases). The CDR3 sequence is 15 residues long. V lost 0 bases, J lost 4 bases, and 10 bases lay in between. Per germline, CDR1 SGHRS and CDR2 YFSETQ. The CDR3 protein is CASSLGRGGNEKLFF. CDR3 bases: TGCGCCAGCAGCTTGGGCAGGGGTGGTAATGAAAAACTGTTTTTT.

This clone has only a few counts. V usage is TRBV19 and J usage is TRBJ1-5, with 8 bases fitting TRBD1. In germline, CDR1 is LNHDA, CDR2 SQIVND (reference sequence). The CDR3 extends over 19 amino acids. The V and J ends lost 5 bases and 0 bases, in that order; junction bases with no gene match: 15. CDR3 sequence (DNA): TGTGCCAGTAGTGGGGCCCCAGGGACAGGCGGTCTTAGCAATCAGCCCCAGCATTTT. Amino acid sequence: CASSGAPGTGGLSNQPQHF. The full variable domain, with the rest looked up from reference TRBV19 and TRBJ1-5, is DGGITQSPKYLFRKEGQNVTLSCEQNLNHDAMYWYRQDPGQGLRLIYYSQIVNDFQKGDIAEGYSVSREKKESFPLTVTSAQKNPTAFYLCASSGAPGTGGLSNQPQHFGDGTRLSIL.

The rearrangement links TRBV24-1 to TRBJ2-6, with 8 nucleotides matching TRBD1. This CDR3 comprises 17 residues. The V gene's germline CDR1 is KGHDR and CDR2 SFDVKD. The J segment lost 0 bases and the V segment lost 2 bases, leaving 2 bases of the junction unmatched. CDR3 DNA: TGTGCCACCAGTGATTGGACAGGGAGCTCTGGGGCCAACGTCCTGACTTTC. Amino acid sequence: CATSDWTGSSGANVLTF.

CDR3 residues: CASSFTLLAGATDTQYF. The CDR3 DNA sequence: TGCGCCAGCAGCTTCACCCTACTAGCGGGGGCCACAGATACGCAGTATTTT. This chain joins TRBV5-1 and TRBJ2-3, with 11 bases lining up with TRBD2. The CDR3 contains 17 residues. Germline V gene lookup returns CDR1 SGHRS and CDR2 YFSETQ. J gave up 2 bases and V 2 bases, and 7 bases lay outside the gene matches.

The chain recombines TRBV6-5 with TRBJ2-2, with D perhaps matching TRBD1 (6 bases). CDR3 length: 15 residues. V was shortened by 6 bases and J by 1 base, with 12 bases between the two germline ends. The germline V gene has CDR1 MNHEY and CDR2 SVGAGI. The CDR3 is CASRGMTGNTGELFF. CDR3 bases: TGTGCCAGCAGGGGGATGACAGGGAACACCGGGGAGCTGTTTTTT.

V is TRBV5-1 and J is TRBJ1-6; D perhaps matches TRBD1 (6 bases). Germline assignment: CDR1 SGHRS and CDR2 YFSETQ. The CDR3 has 16 residues. Trimming took 5 bases from V and 7 from J, leaving 19 bases between them. The CDR3 sequence is CASREAYQGRNSPLHF. In DNA, the CDR3 is TGCGCCAGCAGGGAAGCATATCAGGGGCGGAATTCACCCCTCCACTTT.

The gene calls are TRBV7-9 and TRBJ1-1, with D uncertain. The germline V gene has CDR1 SEHNR and CDR2 FQNEAQ (reference sequence). Trimming left V 4 bases short and J 5 bases short, with 14 bases between. This CDR3 region has 14 residues. The CDR3 is CASSSSRLTTEAFF. The CDR3 region has the DNA TGTGCCAGCAGCTCCTCCCGACTGACGACTGAAGCTTTCTTT.

This clone was observed at least ten times. The chain links TRBV7-2 to TRBJ1-2, with a weak D call TRBD1 (6 bases). V was shortened by 2 bases and J by 0 bases, with 16 bases between the two germline ends. This CDR3 contains 17 residues. Per germline, CDR1 SGHTA and CDR2 FQGNSA. DNA for the CDR3: TGTGCCAGCAGCTTAAGGGGTCCCGGGACATCTAACTATGGCTACACCTTC. Translated, it gives CASSLRGPGTSNYGYTF.

To note about this clone: Its ends do not fully match the called genes, so a read error is possible. V gene TRBV7-9 combines with J gene TRBJ2-7, with D tentatively TRBD1 (6 bases). Germline loops: CDR1 SEHNR, CDR2 FQNEAQ (reference sequence). The CDR3 is made up of 11 amino acids. CDR3 amino acids: CASSQGSRMNF. In DNA, the CDR3 is TGTGCCAGCAGCCAGGGGTCCCGGATGAACTTC.

V usage is TRBV4-1 and J usage is TRBJ1-5; 9 bases are shared with TRBD1. Unmatched junction bases numbered 6, after V lost 3 bases and J lost 3 bases. The CDR3 contains 16 residues. Germline CDR1 is MGHRA and CDR2 is YSYEKL. CDR3 sequence (DNA): TGCGCCAGCAGCCACAAGGACAGGGGCTACAATCAGCCCCAGCATTTT. Protein sequence: CASSHKDRGYNQPQHF.

The V and J genes are TRBV24-1 and TRBJ2-5; a weak D match, TRBD1 (6 bases). Trimming stripped 3 bases from V and 2 bases from J, with 12 bases between. From germline, CDR1 is KGHDR and CDR2 SFDVKD. CDR3 length: 15 residues. This CDR3 is CATSDGSGDQETQYF. Here the CDR3 DNA reads TGTGCCACCAGTGATGGGTCAGGGGATCAAGAGACCCAGTACTTC.

This clone occurred once. The rearrangement uses TRBV6-5 and TRBJ2-3, with a possible D match to TRBD2 (6 bases). This CDR3 region has 13 residues. CDR1 is MNHEY and CDR2 is SVGAGI in the germline V gene. Trimming took off 6 bases at V and 6 bases at J, with 13 bases between the two ends. The CDR3, as DNA: TGTGCCAGCAGCTCCGTCGGAGGGGATACGCAGTATTTT. Protein product: CASSSVGGDTQYF.

The chain uses TRBV5-5 and TRBJ1-2; the D is unclear. Germline V lookup: CDR1 SGHKS, CDR2 YYEKEE (reference sequence). The germline V and J ends were trimmed by 0 bases and 5 bases, with 8 bases remaining between them. The CDR3 is made up of 13 amino acids. The chain's CDR3 is CASSLGQPYGYTF. The CDR3 DNA follows: TGTGCCAGCAGCTTGGGACAACCATATGGCTACACCTTC.

The J gene is TRBJ1-2, the V gene TRBV4-1, with D tentatively TRBD1 (6 bases). Germline assignment: CDR1 MGHRA and CDR2 YSYEKL. CDR3 length equals 15 residues. V gave up 4 bases and J gave up 8 bases, with 20 bases separating them. CDR3 region: CASSPPTGILVGYTF. The CDR3 region has the DNA TGCGCCAGCAGCCCCCCTACAGGGATCTTAGTAGGCTACACCTTC.

The genes are TRBV28 and TRBJ1-4; D is possibly TRBD1 (6 bases). The germline CDR1 and CDR2 sequences are MDHEN and SYDVKM. Trimming stripped 7 bases from V and 5 bases from J, with 14 bases between. The CDR3 has 14 amino acids. The CDR3 region has the DNA TGTGCCAGCACCTGGGGGGGACAAAATGAAAAACTGTTTTTT. It specifies CASTWGGQNEKLFF. Looking up the rest from reference TRBV28 and TRBJ1-4 gives the full variable domain: DVKVTQSSRYLVKRTGEKVFLECVQDMDHENMFWYRQDPGLGLRLIYFSYDVKMKEKGDIPEGYSVSREKKERFSLILESASTNQTSMYLCASTWGGQNEKLFFGSGTQLSVL.

The V gene is TRBV12-3 or TRBV12-4, the J gene TRBJ1-5; D gene ambiguous. The germline V and J ends were trimmed by 3 bases and 4 bases, with 7 bases remaining between them. The CDR3 totals 13 residues. CDR3 amino acids: CASSLVANQPQHF. As DNA, the CDR3 is TGTGCCAGCAGTTTGGTTGCGAATCAGCCCCAGCATTTT.

The chain links TRBV3-1 (or the pseudogene TRBV3-2) to TRBJ1-2; 9 bases line up with TRBD1. V lost 3 bases to trimming and J lost 5 bases; unmatched junction nucleotides: 4. Germline values: CDR1 LGHDT, CDR2 YNNKEL (reference sequence). This CDR3 is 14 amino acids long. CDR3 amino acids: CASSQGTGTYGYTF. The CDR3 DNA sequence: TGTGCCAGCAGCCAGGGGACAGGGACGTATGGCTACACCTTC.

The V gene is TRBV6-1, the J gene TRBJ1-1, with D possibly matching TRBD1 (6 bases). This CDR3 has 19 amino acids. In germline, CDR1 is MNHNS, CDR2 SASEGT. The V and J ends lost 2 bases and 0 bases respectively, with 22 bases between them. DNA of the CDR3: TGTGCCAGCAGTGAAAGGCCCCCCTCCTTGACAGGCATGAACACTGAAGCTTTCTTT. It encodes CASSERPPSLTGMNTEAFF.

V usage is TRBV3-1 (or the pseudogene TRBV3-2) and J usage is TRBJ2-1; 7 bases are shared with TRBD2. The germline gives CDR1 LGHDT, CDR2 YNNKEL (reference sequence). V shed 4 bases, J shed 7 bases, and the junction held 7 bases outside the gene matches. The CDR3 is made up of 14 amino acids. CDR3 protein: CASSLSTGRNEQFF. CDR3 DNA: TGTGCCAGCAGCCTTTCGACCGGGAGGAATGAGCAGTTCTTC.